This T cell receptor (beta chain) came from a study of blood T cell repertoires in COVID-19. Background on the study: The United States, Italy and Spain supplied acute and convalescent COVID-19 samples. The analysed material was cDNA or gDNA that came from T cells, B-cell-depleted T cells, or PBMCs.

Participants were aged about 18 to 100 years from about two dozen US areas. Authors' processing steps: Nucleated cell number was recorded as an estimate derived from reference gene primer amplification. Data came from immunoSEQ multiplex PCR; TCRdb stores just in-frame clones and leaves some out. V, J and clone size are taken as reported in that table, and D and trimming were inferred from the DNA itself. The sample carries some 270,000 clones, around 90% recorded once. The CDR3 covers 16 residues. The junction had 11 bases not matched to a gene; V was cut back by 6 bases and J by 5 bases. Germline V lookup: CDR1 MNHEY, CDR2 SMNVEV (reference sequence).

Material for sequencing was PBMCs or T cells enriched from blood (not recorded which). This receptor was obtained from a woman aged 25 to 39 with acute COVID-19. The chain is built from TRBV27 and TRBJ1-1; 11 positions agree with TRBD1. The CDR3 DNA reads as TGTGCCAGCAGAATACCGGGACAGGGGGGATCAACTGAAGCTTTCTTT. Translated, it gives CASRIPGQGGSTEAFF.